Only a few counts were recorded for the clone carrying this T cell receptor beta chain. The antigen is not known. The data were taken from a study of beta chain features in type 1 diabetes. Background on the study: Patients did not differ from healthy donors in age, gender or cell yield. Sorted cells examined across all samples numbered around 110,000,000. General observations from the study: Shorter TCRB CDR3s, moderately but significantly so, marked every one of the four CD4+ subsets in Type 1 diabetes patients. Whether HLA type affects TCRB rearrangement stayed undetermined in the present work. It was possible that PCR favored shorter templates, equally so in patients and controls.

The junction had 8 bases not matched to a gene; V was cut back by 6 bases and J by 4 bases. Germline V gene sequence: CDR1 MNHEY, CDR2 SMNVEV (reference sequence). The CDR3 has 14 amino acids. The authors reverse transcribed all of the isolated RNA, so sequencing captured expressed TCRB transcripts. This table comes from immunoSEQ multiplex PCR, and its TCRdb copy is limited to in-frame clones, with some not included. The sample comprises about 150,000 clones, roughly 9% of which are singletons, and 0.7% rests with the top ten. The rearrangement links TRBV27 to TRBJ1-2, with 7 bases lining up with TRBD1. The specimen was central memory CD4+ T cells from blood. This sequence originates from a woman aged 25 to 39 with type 1 diabetes. CDR3 loop: CASSPATGFYGYTF. The DNA of the CDR3 is TGTGCCAGCAGCCCGGCGACAGGGTTCTATGGCTACACCTTC.